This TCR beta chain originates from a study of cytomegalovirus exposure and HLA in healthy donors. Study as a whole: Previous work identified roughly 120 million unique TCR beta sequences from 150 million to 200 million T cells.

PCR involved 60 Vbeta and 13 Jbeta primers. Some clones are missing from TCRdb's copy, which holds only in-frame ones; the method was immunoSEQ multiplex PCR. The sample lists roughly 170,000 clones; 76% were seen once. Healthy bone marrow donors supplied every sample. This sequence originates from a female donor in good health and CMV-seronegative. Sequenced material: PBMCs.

CDR3 nucleotides: TGTGCCAGTAGTATAGGGGCCCGTGTGCGAAACTATGGCTACACCTTC. This codes for CASSIGARVRNYGYTF. The chain couples TRBV19 to TRBJ1-2; no firm D call. The germline gives CDR1 LNHDA, CDR2 SQIVND (reference sequence). This CDR3 is 16 amino acids long. Trimming stripped 1 base from V and 2 bases from J, with 14 bases between. Supplemented by reference TRBV19 and TRBJ1-2, the full variable domain reads DGGITQSPKYLFRKEGQNVTLSCEQNLNHDAMYWYRQDPGQGLRLIYYSQIVNDFQKGDIAEGYSVSREKKESFPLTVTSAQKNPTAFYLCASSIGARVRNYGYTFGSGTRLTVV.